This passage covers 18 T cell receptor beta chains from one sample sequenced in a study of cytomegalovirus exposure and HLA in healthy donors. PCR primers comprised 60 Vbeta and 13 Jbeta primers. Method: immunoSEQ multiplex PCR; TCRdb's copy keeps in-frame clones and lacks some. The table lists 170,000 or so clones, roughly four fifths of them singletons, with 4.8% in the top ten. Sequences were obtained from PBMCs. These receptors originate from a girl between 10 and 17 years old in good health and CMV-seropositive.

This clone was counted a few times. This chain connects TRBV4-2 to TRBJ2-1, with 9 bases aligning to TRBD2. Germline CDR1 LGHNA, CDR2 YNFKEQ. The trim removed 5 bases at V and 7 bases at J, leaving 12 bases unmatched. This CDR3 comprises 16 residues. CDR3 DNA: TGTGCCAGCAGCTCCTTAAGCGGGGGGCCGGGAAATGAGCAGTTCTTC. It encodes CASSSLSGGPGNEQFF.

The gene calls are TRBV6-1 and TRBJ1-1; D ambiguous. Germline-derived CDR1 and CDR2 are MNHNS and SASEGT. The CDR3 consists of 14 residues. Trimming left V 4 bases short and J 1 base short, with 10 bases between. Written as DNA, the CDR3 is TGTGCCAGCAGTGGAGAGACTGGGAACACTGAAGCTTTCTTT. Translated, it gives CASSGETGNTEAFF.

V is TRBV5-1 and J is TRBJ1-4, with D possibly TRBD1 on 6 matching bases. V lost 2 bases and J lost 6, with 17 bases in between. CDR1 and CDR2 from the germline V gene are SGHRS and YFSETQ. The CDR3 sequence is 16 residues long. This CDR3 reads CASSFTGIDGDEKLFF. The DNA for the CDR3 is TGCGCCAGCAGCTTCACAGGGATAGATGGAGATGAAAAACTGTTTTTT.

For the CDR3, the DNA is TGCGCCAGCAGCCAAGATCCGTTGTCCCGAGATGGCTACACCTTC. It yields the protein CASSQDPLSRDGYTF. The rearrangement links TRBV4-1 to TRBJ1-2; no firm D call. The V gene lost 0 bases and the J gene lost 6 bases, with 14 bases spanning the gap. The germline V gene has CDR1 MGHRA and CDR2 YSYEKL. The CDR3 has 15 residues.

The gene calls are TRBV10-3 and TRBJ2-7, with TRBD2 as a possible D gene (7 bases). The CDR3 length is 15 residues. Germline-derived CDR1 and CDR2 are ENHRY and SYGVKD. The V gene lost 6 bases and the J gene lost 1 base, with 16 bases spanning the gap. CDR3 coding DNA: TGTGCCATCAGGGGGGCGGGGGACCTTTCCTACGAGCAGTACTTC. Encoded protein: CAIRGAGDLSYEQYF.

This chain links TRBV2 with TRBJ1-5; D gene uncertain. The CDR3 is 13 amino acids. Trimming pared 3 bases from V and 4 bases from J, leaving 7 bases between. Germline V gene data show CDR1 as SNHLY and CDR2 as FYNNEI. CDR3 in amino acids: CASSELRNQPQHF. For the CDR3, the DNA is TGTGCCAGCAGTGAGTTACGGAATCAGCCCCAGCATTTT.

In its sample, this clone was seen once. The CDR3 region is CASSSRTGDAGNTIYF. The DNA of the CDR3 is TGTGCCAGCAGCTCCAGGACAGGGGATGCGGGAAACACCATATATTTT. This chain uses TRBV13 with TRBJ1-3; 9 positions match TRBD1. CDR1 is PRHDT, CDR2 FYEKMQ, per germline (reference sequence). This CDR3 is built from 16 residues. V shed 4 bases, J shed 4 bases, and the junction held 8 bases outside the gene matches.

This clone was observed a single time. The junction departs from the called germline gene at one end, perhaps through a read error. V is TRBV19 and J is TRBJ1-1, with D maybe TRBD1 (5 bases). CDR3 size: 13 residues. CDR1 and CDR2 from the germline V gene are LNHDA and SQIVND (reference sequence). CDR3 in amino acids: CASRTAYGHLPIF. The CDR3 DNA sequence: TGTGCCAGTAGGACAGCGTACGGACACCTACCCATCTTT.

The CDR3 DNA reads as TGCGCCAGCAGCTATCAACTGACAGATTATAGCAATCAGCCCCAGCATTTT. It translates to CASSYQLTDYSNQPQHF. V and J are TRBV4-1 and TRBJ1-5; tentative D call: TRBD1 (5 bases). CDR1 MGHRA and CDR2 YSYEKL come from the germline V gene. Trimming stripped 5 bases from V and 0 bases from J, with 17 bases between. This CDR3 comprises 17 residues.

V and J are TRBV7-9 and TRBJ1-2; 9 nucleotides match TRBD1. V shed 1 base, J shed 7 bases, and the junction held 7 bases outside the gene matches. CDR3 length equals 15 residues. Germline V gene sequence: CDR1 SEHNR, CDR2 FQNEAQ (reference sequence). CDR3 coding DNA: TGTGCCAGCAGCTTAGGGACAGGGGATGGACGTGGCTACACCTTC. This sequence encodes CASSLGTGDGRGYTF.

The chain uses TRBV6-6 and TRBJ1-3; D is unclear. V was trimmed by 7 bases and J by 4 bases, leaving 14 bases between them. Germline lookup yields CDR1 MNHNY and CDR2 SVGAGI (reference sequence). CDR3 length equals 14 residues. The CDR3 loop reads CASNSLRRGNTIYF. The CDR3 DNA reads TGTGCCAGCAACTCCCTTCGCAGGGGAAACACCATATATTTT.

V is TRBV7-9 and J is TRBJ2-6, with 9 bases matching TRBD1. The length of the CDR3 is 18 residues. Germline V CDR1 and CDR2: SEHNR, FQNEAQ (reference sequence). V was clipped by 5 bases and J by 0 bases; unmatched bases: 8. This CDR3 is CASSDKTTGGSGANVLTF. For the CDR3, the DNA is TGTGCCAGCAGCGATAAAACGACAGGGGGCTCTGGGGCCAACGTCCTGACTTTC.

This clone came up a few times. The V and J genes are TRBV5-1 and TRBJ1-1; 8 bases align to TRBD1. With 4 bases clipped from V and 1 base from J, the junction kept 6 bases outside the gene matches. The V gene's germline CDR1 is SGHRS and CDR2 YFSETQ. The CDR3 runs to 15 residues. The CDR3 bases are TGCGCCAGCAGCGCCGGACAGGGCCGGAACACTGAAGCTTTCTTT. Encoded protein: CASSAGQGRNTEAFF.

This sequence joins TRBV20-1 and TRBJ1-1, with unresolved D. Trimming took 7 bases from V and 8 from J, leaving 11 bases between them. Germline lookup yields CDR1 DFQATT and CDR2 SNEGSKA (reference sequence). This CDR3 is built from 10 residues. The CDR3 region is CSVKTGEAFF. CDR3 in DNA: TGCAGTGTAAAGACCGGGGAAGCTTTCTTT.

The chain uses TRBV6-1 and TRBJ1-1, with a possible D match to TRBD1 (5 bases). V was shortened by 0 bases and J by 1 base, with 6 bases between the two germline ends. CDR1 MNHNS and CDR2 SASEGT come from the germline V gene. The CDR3 covers 14 residues. The chain's CDR3 is CASSEADRNTEAFF. The CDR3 DNA reads as TGTGCCAGCAGTGAAGCAGACAGGAACACTGAAGCTTTCTTT.

V usage is TRBV30 and J usage is TRBJ2-2; D is uncertain. Germline V gives CDR1 GTSNPN, CDR2 SVGIG (reference sequence). The ends were cut back, 2 bases at V and 1 base at J, with 5 bases in the middle. There are 13 residues in the CDR3. CDR3 region: CAWSSENTGELFF. CDR3 in DNA: TGTGCCTGGAGTTCAGAGAACACCGGGGAGCTGTTTTTT.

V usage is TRBV28 and J usage is TRBJ2-1, with D possibly being TRBD2 (6 bases). The CDR3 is 13 residues long. Germline V CDR1 and CDR2: MDHEN, SYDVKM. V lost 5 bases and J lost 8, with 13 bases in between. CDR3 amino acids: CASSAGSGDEQFF. CDR3 bases: TGTGCCAGCAGTGCGGGGTCTGGGGATGAGCAGTTCTTC.

The chain joins TRBV7-9 to TRBJ1-1, with a possible D match to TRBD1 (5 bases). The CDR3 is 15 residues long. CDR1 is SEHNR and CDR2 is FQNEAQ in the germline V gene (reference sequence). V lost 7 bases, J lost 2 bases, and 17 bases lay in between. CDR3 residues: CASTFGGDLNTEAFF. CDR3 bases: TGTGCCAGCACCTTCGGAGGGGACCTAAACACTGAAGCTTTCTTT.